What follows are 24 T cell receptor beta chains derived from one specimen sequenced in a study of cytomegalovirus exposure and HLA in healthy donors. Both 60 Vbeta primers and 13 Jbeta primers went into the PCR. Some clones are missing from TCRdb's copy, which holds only in-frame ones; the method was immunoSEQ multiplex PCR. The table has some 210,000 clones, around 73% seen once; the top ten hold 3% to 4.5%. The sequenced sample was PBMCs. Source of these receptors: a male donor in good health and CMV-seronegative.

V is TRBV7-2 and J is TRBJ2-7, with 12 bases identical to TRBD2. Germline V CDR1 and CDR2: SGHTA, FQGNSA. This CDR3 comprises 16 residues. With 4 bases clipped from V and 4 bases from J, the junction kept 8 bases outside the gene matches. The CDR3 region is CASSSQGGTSGYEQYF. The CDR3 DNA reads as TGTGCCAGCAGCTCGCAAGGAGGGACTAGCGGGTACGAGCAGTACTTC. Combining the CDR3 with reference TRBV7-2 and TRBJ2-7 gives the whole variable domain GAGVSQSPSNKVTEKGKDVELRCDPISGHTALYWYRQSLGQGLEFLIYFQGNSAPDKSGLPSDRFSAERTGGSVSTLTIQRTQQEDSAVYLCASSSQGGTSGYEQYFGPGTRLTVT.

This chain links TRBV18 with TRBJ2-6; D not certain. The CDR3 totals 16 residues. V shed 0 bases and J shed 0 bases, with 6 bases lying between them. Germline V gene data show CDR1 as KGHSH and CDR2 as LQKENI. CDR3 sequence reads: CASSPPRASGANVLTF. CDR3 DNA: TGTGCCAGCTCACCACCGCGTGCCTCTGGGGCCAACGTCCTGACTTTC.

V usage is TRBV28 and J usage is TRBJ2-1; 8 bases line up with TRBD2. V shed 6 bases and J 13 bases; nucleotides not matched to a gene: 5. Germline V gives CDR1 MDHEN, CDR2 SYDVKM. This CDR3 spans 11 amino acids. The CDR3 loop is CASSTSGRQFF. DNA of the CDR3: TGTGCCAGCAGCACTAGCGGACGCCAGTTCTTC.

The V gene is TRBV4-1, the J gene TRBJ2-2; maybe TRBD1 (6 bases). Germline values: CDR1 MGHRA, CDR2 YSYEKL. Trimming shortened V by 0 bases and J by 7 bases, and 18 bases separated the two germline ends. The CDR3 runs to 17 residues. The CDR3 DNA reads as TGCGCCAGCAGCCAAGATACAGCAGGGGCCCTCGGCGGGGAGCTGTTTTTT. As protein: CASSQDTAGALGGELFF.

V usage is TRBV19 and J usage is TRBJ2-7; 11 bases line up with TRBD2. The CDR3 covers 15 residues. V shed 6 bases and J 1 base; nucleotides not matched to a gene: 5. Germline values: CDR1 LNHDA, CDR2 SQIVND (reference sequence). CDR3 protein: CASSALAGGSYEQYF. CDR3 bases: TGTGCCAGTAGCGCTCTAGCGGGAGGTTCCTACGAGCAGTACTTC.

The V and J genes are TRBV7-7 and TRBJ1-1, with D perhaps TRBD1 (5 bases). CDR3 length: 16 amino acids. CDR1 and CDR2 from the germline V gene are SSHAT and FNYEAQ (reference sequence). Trimming removed 4 bases at V and 3 bases at J, with 18 bases between. The DNA for the CDR3 is TGTGCCAGCAGCTGGACGGGGGTGGGACCGCACACTGAAGCTTTCTTT. It encodes CASSWTGVGPHTEAFF.

DNA for the CDR3: TGTGCCAGCAGTACCTCAGGGATTGGAGGCTACACCTTC. Its translation is CASSTSGIGGYTF. The gene calls are TRBV6-6 and TRBJ1-2; a possible D gene is TRBD1 (5 bases). Germline V CDR1 and CDR2: MNHNY, SVGAGI (reference sequence). The V gene lost 5 bases and the J gene lost 8 bases, with 15 bases spanning the gap. CDR3 size: 13 residues.

CDR3 loop: CASSEGRQGAAQFF. DNA of the CDR3: TGTGCCAGCAGTGAGGGACGGCAGGGGGCGGCCCAGTTCTTC. The chain links TRBV2 to TRBJ2-1; 8 bases line up with TRBD1. The CDR3 has 14 residues. After removal of 3 bases from V and 13 bases from J, the junction contained 11 bases not matched to a gene. From germline, CDR1 is SNHLY and CDR2 FYNNEI.

The V call is TRBV7-9, the J call TRBJ2-5; 7 bases match TRBD2. CDR3 length equals 17 residues. V lost 5 bases, J lost 5 bases, and 17 bases stayed unmatched. Germline-derived CDR1 and CDR2 are SEHNR and FQNEAQ (reference sequence). The CDR3 DNA is TGTGCCAGCAGCCGGCTGTGGTGGCGGACTAGTCGGGAGACCCAGTACTTC. This translates into CASSRLWWRTSRETQYF.

The chain recombines TRBV10-3 with TRBJ1-1; no clear D gene. CDR1 and CDR2 (germline): ENHRY, SYGVKD. CDR3 length equals 13 residues. V lost 4 bases to trimming and J lost 4 bases, with 10 bases between them. The CDR3 nucleotides read TGTGCCATCAGTGTAGGGAGCGGCACTGAAGCTTTCTTT. Translated: CAISVGSGTEAFF.

The chain employs TRBV28 and TRBJ2-1; 7 nucleotides agree with TRBD2. Trimming removed 4 bases from V and 6 bases from J; junction bases left unmatched: 6. This CDR3 has 14 residues. In germline, CDR1 is MDHEN, CDR2 SYDVKM. The CDR3 is CASSSRLASNEQFF. The CDR3 bases are TGTGCCAGCAGTTCGAGACTAGCAAGCAATGAGCAGTTCTTC.

This clone showed up just a few times. This CDR3 reads CASIKREGTGELFF. The CDR3 DNA is TGTGCCAGCATCAAGCGGGAGGGGACCGGGGAGCTGTTTTTT. The chain employs TRBV6-6 and TRBJ2-2; TRBD2 matches 10 bases. J lost 5 bases, V lost 7 bases, and 4 bases had no gene match. The CDR3 length is 14 residues. Per the germline V gene, CDR1 is MNHNY and CDR2 is SVGAGI (reference sequence).

The chain is built from TRBV6-5 and TRBJ2-7; TRBD1 matches at 8 bases. Trimming cost V 5 bases and J 3 bases; bases outside gene matches: 6. This CDR3 comprises 14 residues. Germline loops: CDR1 MNHEY, CDR2 SVGAGI. The CDR3 DNA follows: TGTGCCAGCAGTGGGACAGGTTCCGGCTACGAGCAGTACTTC. Amino acids: CASSGTGSGYEQYF.

V usage is TRBV9 and J usage is TRBJ1-1; D not resolved. Germline V CDR1 and CDR2: SGDLS, YYNGEE. V lost 3 bases to trimming and J lost 11 bases, with 14 bases between them. The CDR3 length is 12 residues. CDR3 DNA sequence: TGTGCCAGCAGCGCCGGCGGCCCGTACGCTTTCTTT. This translates into CASSAGGPYAFF.

This clone came up a few times. This chain uses TRBV6-5 with TRBJ1-3; weak D call: TRBD1 (5 bases). Per germline, CDR1 MNHEY and CDR2 SVGAGI. The CDR3 is 13 amino acids. CDR3 loop: CASGLRSGNTIYF. As DNA, the CDR3 is TGTGCGTCGGGACTCCGCTCTGGAAACACCATATATTTT.

This chain uses TRBV12-5 with TRBJ2-7; TRBD1 might be the D (6 bases). Germline CDR1 reads LGHNT; CDR2 reads FRNRAP. The germline V and J ends were trimmed by 2 bases and 5 bases, with 13 bases remaining between them. This CDR3 spans 14 amino acids. The CDR3 DNA reads as TGTGCTAGTGGTTTGTACAGGGAGCGAGACGAGCAGTACTTC. Its protein product is CASGLYRERDEQYF.

The CDR3, as DNA: TGTGCCGGTGGGCAGGGTAGCAACACTGAAGCTTTCTTT. It yields the protein CAGGQGSNTEAFF. The chain uses TRBV9 and TRBJ1-1; perhaps TRBD1 as D (5 bases). The CDR3 extends over 13 amino acids. Trimming left V 10 bases short and J 2 bases short, with 15 bases between. The germline gives CDR1 SGDLS, CDR2 YYNGEE.

J is TRBJ2-7 and V is TRBV10-3, with 7 bases aligning to TRBD2. The length of the CDR3 is 13 residues. Trimming removed 8 bases from V and 4 bases from J; junction bases left unmatched: 8. Germline V gene lookup returns CDR1 ENHRY and CDR2 SYGVKD. The CDR3 bases are TGTGCCATCTCCGTGGGCGGGGGTTACGAGCAGTACTTC. Protein product: CAISVGGGYEQYF.

The V gene is TRBV21-1, the J gene TRBJ1-5; the table calls TRBD1, which could not be checked here. TRBV21-1 is deemed a pseudogene. CDR3 length equals 17 residues. CDR3 loop: CASSKGQGKCSNQPQHF. The DNA of the CDR3 is TGTGCCAGCAGCAAGGGACAGGGGAAGTGTAGCAATCAGCCCCAGCATTTT.

The chain joins TRBV7-2 to TRBJ2-5, with TRBD2 as a possible D gene (5 bases). Trimming removed 1 base at V and 1 base at J, with 13 bases between. The CDR3 sequence is 16 residues long. In germline, CDR1 is SGHTA, CDR2 FQGNSA. DNA for the CDR3: TGTGCCAGCAGCTTAGAAGGGCGGAGGCCCCAAGAGACCCAGTACTTC. This codes for CASSLEGRRPQETQYF.

The gene calls are TRBV7-3 and TRBJ2-3; weak D call: TRBD2 (5 bases). This CDR3 has 15 residues. V lost 3 bases and J 1 base, leaving 11 bases between the germline ends. Germline V gives CDR1 SGHTA, CDR2 FQGTGA. CDR3 nucleotides: TGTGCCAGCAGCTTCGTAGGTAGCGGCACAGATACGCAGTATTTT. This codes for CASSFVGSGTDTQYF.

The chain carries TRBV6-1 and TRBJ2-7; no reliable D call. The V end lost 8 bases, the J end lost 1 base, and 9 bases lay between the germline ends. The CDR3 has 12 residues. The V gene's germline CDR1 is MNHNS and CDR2 SASEGT. For the CDR3, the DNA is TGTGCCAGCTGTCCTACGTCCTACGAGCAGTACTTC. This encodes CASCPTSYEQYF.

The V call is TRBV21-1, the J call TRBJ2-3; the listed D gene, TRBD1, was not tested against the DNA. TRBV21-1 corresponds to a pseudogene. CDR3 length: 15 amino acids. The CDR3 loop is CASSKTGLSTDTQYF. The CDR3 DNA reads as TGTGCCAGCAGCAAGACAGGGCTGAGCACAGATACGCAGTATTTT.

In its sample, this clone was seen once. This chain links TRBV9 with TRBJ2-2; a possible D gene is TRBD2 (6 bases). Germline V lookup: CDR1 SGDLS, CDR2 YYNGEE. This CDR3 has 17 amino acids. Trimming left V 1 base short and J 4 bases short, with 17 bases between. The CDR3 nucleotides are TGTGCCAGCAGCGTACGGGCTCCCGGGAGTGGCACCGGGGAGCTGTTTTTT. Its protein product is CASSVRAPGSGTGELFF.